The clone carrying this TCR beta chain was counted many times. CDR1 and CDR2 (germline): SGHRS, YFSETQ. Deletions cut 7 bases from V and 4 bases from J, with 13 bases between. The CDR3 has 13 amino acids. A single record per CDR3 protein comes from TCRdb applying MiXCR to the 5' RACE reads. The data show around 20,000 distinct CDR3 sequences, about a fifth seen once. This sample was taken from a study of spatial heterogeneity in lung cancer. Time point of the sample: sample taken at primary tumor resection. Unsorted tumor, nontumor lung tissue or cryopreserved PBMC supplied the whole RNA. Specimen: PBMCs, collected at surgery. The J gene is TRBJ2-3, the V gene TRBV5-1, with D possibly matching TRBD1 (5 bases). The sequence derives from a male donor with early-stage non-small cell lung cancer. CDR3 DNA sequence: TGCGCCAGCTGGGGCAGCACAGCAGATACGCAGTATTTT. Translating gives CASWGSTADTQYF. Complete variable domain (other parts from reference TRBV5-1 and TRBJ2-3): KAGVTQTPRYLIKTRGQQVTLSCSPISGHRSVSWYQQTPGQGLQFLFEYFSETQRNKGNFPGRFSGRQFSNSRSEMNVSTLELGDSALYLCASWGSTADTQYFGPGTRLTVL.